The next 25 T cell receptor beta chains were all read from a single sample in a study of T-cell memory formation after mild COVID-19. One entry per CDR3 protein, called by TCRdb with MiXCR from the 5' RACE reads. This table has fewer than 700,000 distinct CDR3 sequences, about 22% appearing once. Sequenced input: PBMCs or a T cell subset sorted from them (not recorded which). The receptors were gathered from an adult woman who had mild COVID-19 (a few samples of this study predate the infection). Cell type and time point are not known.

This clonotype was found a few times. The chain combines TRBV7-3 with TRBJ2-2; no firm D call. V lost 5 bases to trimming and J lost 1 base, with 8 bases between them. The CDR3 contains 14 residues. The germline gives CDR1 SGHTA, CDR2 FQGTGA. The CDR3 sequence is CASSLSQNTGELFF. The CDR3 coding sequence is TGTGCCAGCAGCCTAAGCCAGAACACCGGGGAGCTGTTTTTT.

This clonotype was seen at least ten times. The V gene is TRBV10-2, the J gene TRBJ2-7; no definite D call. The length of the CDR3 is 14 residues. V lost 2 bases, J lost 0 bases, and 8 bases lay in between. Per the germline V gene, CDR1 is WSHSY and CDR2 is SAAADI. CDR3 in DNA: TGCGCCAGCAGTGAGCCGAGTTACTCCTACGAGCAGTACTTC. Its protein product is CASSEPSYSYEQYF.

The J gene is TRBJ2-7, the V gene TRBV7-9; 9 bases are shared with TRBD1. CDR1 and CDR2 from the germline V gene are SEHNR and FQNEAQ (reference sequence). V lost 4 bases and J lost 3; bases outside the gene matches: 10. CDR3 size: 16 residues. CDR3 loop: CASSSRGTGSNYEQYF. The CDR3, as DNA: TGTGCCAGCAGCTCTCGTGGGACAGGGAGTAACTACGAGCAGTACTTC.

A few counts support this clonotype. The chain joins TRBV11-2 to TRBJ1-1; D remains unclear. The CDR3 consists of 13 residues. The germline V gene encodes CDR1 SGHAT and CDR2 FQNNGV. The ends were cut back, 3 bases at V and 3 bases at J, with 8 bases in the middle. The DNA of the CDR3 is TGTGCCAGCAGCTTGCTGAGTCACACTGAAGCTTTCTTT. Encoded protein: CASSLLSHTEAFF.

The CDR3 DNA follows: TGCGCCAGCAGGCGGGACCCCGCTGTGAATGAGCAGTTCTTC. It is translated as CASRRDPAVNEQFF. The chain is built from TRBV5-1 and TRBJ2-1, with D possibly being TRBD2 (6 bases). Germline V gene sequence: CDR1 SGHRS, CDR2 YFSETQ. With 5 bases removed from V and 7 bases from J, the gap between germline ends came to 16 bases. The CDR3 is 14 amino acids.

This clonotype was recorded a few times. The chain is built from TRBV9 and TRBJ2-2; D may be TRBD2 (7 bases). The length of the CDR3 is 15 residues. V was cut by 0 bases and J by 7 bases, with 13 bases left in between. Germline loops: CDR1 SGDLS, CDR2 YYNGEE. As DNA, the CDR3 is TGTGCCAGCAGCGTAGACCGGGGGGCTCTCGGGGAGCTGTTTTTT. Its translation is CASSVDRGALGELFF.

This clonotype was detected ten times or more. The chain combines TRBV5-1 with TRBJ2-3, with 8 bases identical to TRBD1. J gave up 4 bases and V 6 bases, and 4 bases lay outside the gene matches. The CDR3 is 13 residues long. Germline V gene data show CDR1 as SGHRS and CDR2 as YFSETQ. CDR3 bases: TGCGCCAGCAAGACAGGGGCGGCAGATACGCAGTATTTT. It encodes CASKTGAADTQYF. Based on the CDR3 plus reference TRBV5-1 and TRBJ2-3, the full variable domain is KAGVTQTPRYLIKTRGQQVTLSCSPISGHRSVSWYQQTPGQGLQFLFEYFSETQRNKGNFPGRFSGRQFSNSRSEMNVSTLELGDSALYLCASKTGAADTQYFGPGTRLTVL.

The chain combines TRBV12-3 or TRBV12-4 with TRBJ2-1; TRBD2 aligns across 14 bases. CDR3 length equals 18 residues. V was clipped by 5 bases and J by 3 bases; unmatched bases: 9. This CDR3 is CASSPRLAGGPFYNEQFF. The DNA for the CDR3 is TGTGCCAGCAGTCCTAGACTAGCGGGAGGGCCTTTCTACAATGAGCAGTTCTTC.

This clonotype was seen just once. The V gene is TRBV29-1, the J gene TRBJ2-1; 8 bases map to TRBD2. Germline V lookup: CDR1 SQVTM, CDR2 ANQGSEA. V lost 3 bases and J lost 4; bases outside the gene matches: 17. CDR3 length: 18 amino acids. The CDR3 region has the DNA TGCAGCGTTGATCTCGAACTAGCGGACAAAAGAAGGTACAATGAGCAGTTCTTC. It translates to CSVDLELADKRRYNEQFF.

This clonotype was detected only a few times. Here the CDR3 DNA reads TGCAGTGCTAGGGCCCTGAGAGTGTCGTACAATGAGCAGTTCTTC. This codes for CSARALRVSYNEQFF. The chain has TRBV20-1 and TRBJ2-1; D is unresolved. The V gene lost 3 bases and the J gene lost 4 bases, with 16 bases spanning the gap. The CDR3 has 15 residues. Looked up from germline, CDR1 is DFQATT and CDR2 is SNEGSKA (reference sequence).

The chain couples TRBV2 to TRBJ1-1; possibly TRBD1 for D (6 bases). V lost 8 bases, J lost 1 base, and 20 bases lay in between. Germline V CDR1 and CDR2: SNHLY, FYNNEI. This CDR3 comprises 16 residues. CDR3 nucleotide sequence: TGTGCCAGCGGCGTGGGCACAGGGATGAGGAACACTGAAGCTTTCTTT. Translated, it gives CASGVGTGMRNTEAFF. Looking up the rest from reference TRBV2 and TRBJ1-1 gives the full variable domain: EPEVTQTPSHQVTQMGQEVILRCVPISNHLYFYWYRQILGQKVEFLVSFYNNEISEKSEIFDDQFSVERPDGSNFTLKIRSTKLEDSAMYFCASGVGTGMRNTEAFFGQGTRLTVV.

The gene calls are TRBV20-1 and TRBJ1-1; 8 nucleotides match TRBD1. The CDR3 extends over 15 amino acids. V lost 4 bases and J lost 2; bases outside the gene matches: 9. Germline CDR1 is DFQATT and CDR2 is SNEGSKA (reference sequence). This CDR3 reads CSATSRQGTNTEAFF. Here the CDR3 DNA reads TGCAGTGCTACCTCGCGACAGGGGACTAACACTGAAGCTTTCTTT.

This chain connects TRBV9 to TRBJ2-3; perhaps TRBD1 as D (5 bases). The CDR3 is made up of 13 amino acids. From germline, CDR1 is SGDLS and CDR2 YYNGEE. V lost 1 base and J 4 bases, leaving 7 bases between the germline ends. CDR3 amino acids: CASSVRQPDTQYF. Written as DNA, the CDR3 is TGTGCCAGCAGCGTAAGACAGCCAGATACGCAGTATTTT. Supplemented by reference TRBV9 and TRBJ2-3, the full variable domain reads DSGVTQTPKHLITATGQRVTLRCSPRSGDLSVYWYQQSLDQGLQFLIQYYNGEERAKGNILERFSAQQFPDLHSELNLSSLELGDSALYFCASSVRQPDTQYFGPGTRLTVL.

This clonotype was seen a handful of times. The V call is TRBV5-1, the J call TRBJ1-4; 9 bases align to TRBD1. The J segment lost 7 bases and the V segment lost 4 bases, leaving 8 bases of the junction unmatched. Per the germline V gene, CDR1 is SGHRS and CDR2 is YFSETQ. The CDR3 is 15 residues long. DNA of the CDR3: TGCGCCAGCAGCCCCTACAGGGGGCGCGTTGAAAAACTGTTTTTT. Residues: CASSPYRGRVEKLFF.

The rearrangement joins TRBV27 to TRBJ1-1; 8 bases align to TRBD1. Germline CDR1 and CDR2: MNHEY and SMNVEV (reference sequence). The CDR3 extends over 18 amino acids. The junction had 17 bases not matched to a gene; V was cut back by 5 bases and J by 3 bases. CDR3 DNA: TGTGCCAGCAGTCACCTTCCGCAGGGGGCCTCGGTGGACACTGAAGCTTTCTTT. Amino acids: CASSHLPQGASVDTEAFF.

There are a few counts of this clonotype. The chain combines TRBV5-6 with TRBJ2-1; no reliable D call. V was trimmed by 1 base and J by 6 bases, leaving 11 bases between them. CDR3 length: 14 residues. The germline V gene encodes CDR1 SGHDT and CDR2 YYEEEE. The CDR3 DNA sequence: TGTGCCAGCAGCTTGTTGACTTCCGCCAATGAGCAGTTCTTC. This translates into CASSLLTSANEQFF.

V is TRBV6-5 and J is TRBJ2-2; 7 bases map to TRBD2. There are 16 residues in the CDR3. Trimming at V came to 1 base and at J to 4 bases, leaving 6 bases not matched to a gene. The germline gives CDR1 MNHEY, CDR2 SVGAGI. CDR3 sequence: CASSYWPGGSTGELFF. Written as DNA, the CDR3 is TGTGCCAGCAGTTACTGGCCGGGGGGTAGCACCGGGGAGCTGTTTTTT.

The chain links TRBV20-1 to TRBJ1-5; the D gene is possibly TRBD1 (6 bases). Trimming pared 7 bases from V and 4 bases from J, leaving 17 bases between. This CDR3 is 14 amino acids long. The V gene's germline CDR1 is DFQATT and CDR2 SNEGSKA (reference sequence). The CDR3 is CSGRGAAGNQPQHF. CDR3 nucleotide sequence: TGCAGTGGTAGGGGGGCCGCCGGTAATCAGCCCCAGCATTTT.

V gene TRBV12-3 or TRBV12-4 combines with J gene TRBJ2-1; no definite D call. CDR3 size: 15 residues. Trimming removed 3 bases from V and 0 bases from J, with 9 bases in between. The CDR3 DNA is TGTGCCAGCAGTTTTGTTTACAGCTCCTACAATGAGCAGTTCTTC. It codes for CASSFVYSSYNEQFF.

This clonotype was seen only once. A much larger clone sits a single nucleotide away, making a read error possible. This chain uses TRBV5-5 with TRBJ2-3; 8 positions match TRBD1. V lost 5 bases, J lost 0 bases, and 2 bases stayed unmatched. Germline values: CDR1 SGHKS, CDR2 YYEKEE (reference sequence). CDR3 size: 14 residues. The CDR3 bases are TGTGCCAGCAGACGGACAGGGAGCACAGATACGCAGTATTTT. The encoded protein is CASRRTGSTDTQYF.

This sequence joins TRBV5-1 and TRBJ2-5; TRBD1 matches 7 bases. Looked up from germline, CDR1 is SGHRS and CDR2 is YFSETQ. V lost 4 bases to trimming and J lost 5 bases; unmatched junction nucleotides: 11. CDR3 length: 15 amino acids. This CDR3 is CASSPGQAGAETQYF. The CDR3 nucleotides read TGCGCCAGCAGCCCTGGACAGGCTGGAGCGGAGACCCAGTACTTC.

This clonotype was detected only a few times. The rearrangement joins TRBV9 to TRBJ2-1; perhaps TRBD2 as D (7 bases). Trimming stripped 3 bases from V and 6 bases from J, with 19 bases between. Per germline, CDR1 SGDLS and CDR2 YYNGEE. This CDR3 is built from 16 residues. CDR3 in amino acids: CASSDPFRGGSNEQFF. The CDR3, as DNA: TGTGCCAGCAGCGATCCCTTCAGGGGAGGGTCCAATGAGCAGTTCTTC.

This chain joins TRBV29-1 and TRBJ1-6; D remains unclear. Germline CDR1 reads SQVTM; CDR2 reads ANQGSEA. This CDR3 comprises 14 residues. The ends were cut back, 5 bases at V and 9 bases at J, with 17 bases in the middle. CDR3 residues: CSVSASTVGSPLHF. In nucleotides, the CDR3 is TGCAGCGTTAGTGCTTCGACCGTGGGTTCACCCCTCCACTTT.

The genes are TRBV7-6 and TRBJ1-1, with D unresolved. Germline loops: CDR1 SGHVS, CDR2 FNYEAQ. The CDR3 is 16 residues long. Trimming cost V 3 bases and J 1 base, with 15 bases left between them. CDR3 coding DNA: TGTGCCAGCAGCTTCGATCGGCAGGCAGGGAACACTGAAGCTTTCTTT. Translating gives CASSFDRQAGNTEAFF.

The chain uses TRBV7-9 and TRBJ2-1; 7 nucleotides line up with TRBD2. Germline values: CDR1 SEHNR, CDR2 FQNEAQ (reference sequence). This CDR3 spans 16 amino acids. V lost 5 bases, J lost 0 bases, and 7 bases stayed unmatched. This chain's CDR3 is CASSNSAGLSYNEQFF. Written as DNA, the CDR3 is TGTGCCAGCAGCAACTCAGCGGGACTCTCCTACAATGAGCAGTTCTTC.